This is a list of T cell receptor beta chains from one sample in a study of molecular identifiers for immune sequencing clone quantification. Each CDR3 protein is one row after TCRdb ran MiXCR on the PCR reads. The table shows more than 300,000 distinct CDR3 sequences, with 20% to 25% occurring only once. The sequenced material came from naive CD8+ T cells from blood, with Jurkat cell RNA spiked in. The receptors come from a human donor in good health. Some libraries in this study had Jurkat cell RNA spiked in. CDR3s include the opening cysteine and the closing phenylalanine or tryptophan. D genes are given only for firm matches. The listing skips clone size in some rows; elsewhere it reads once, few, many or a size class.

V gene: TRBV6-2/TRBV6-3
D gene: .
CDR3 length: 11
J gene: TRBJ2-7
clone size: many
CDR3 DNA: TGTGCCAGCAGTCCGGATAGGGTGCAGTACTTC
CDR3 protein: CASSPDRVQYF

V gene: TRBV27
D gene: TRBD1
CDR3 length: 15
J gene: TRBJ2-7
clone size: few
CDR3 DNA: TGTGCCAGCAGTTTATGGGATGGGACAGGACACGAGCAGTACTTC
CDR3 protein: CASSLWDGTGHEQYF

V gene: TRBV4-2
D gene: .
CDR3 length: 16
J gene: TRBJ2-7
clone size: many
CDR3 DNA: TGTGCCAGCAGCCAAGAGGCAGGTCCTAGCTCCTACGAGCAGTACTTC
CDR3 protein: CASSQEAGPSSYEQYF

V gene: TRBV19
D gene: .
CDR3 length: 13
J gene: TRBJ2-2
clone size: .
CDR3 DNA: TGTGCCAGTACGAGGGGGTTGAACGGGGAGCTGTTTTTT
CDR3 protein: CASTRGLNGELFF

V gene: TRBV4-3
D gene: .
CDR3 length: 18
J gene: TRBJ1-2
clone size: many
CDR3 DNA: TGCGCCAGCAGCCAAGATGCCCTCACGGGTGCTACTAACTATGGCTACACCTTC
CDR3 protein: CASSQDALTGATNYGYTF

V gene: TRBV20-1
D gene: .
CDR3 length: 15
J gene: TRBJ2-5
clone size: .
CDR3 DNA: TGCAGTGCACCCTTGGGGGGGCGACGCCAAGAGACCCGGTACTTC
CDR3 protein: CSAPLGGRRQETRYF

V gene: TRBV6-5
D gene: TRBD2
CDR3 length: 15
J gene: TRBJ2-1
clone size: many
CDR3 DNA: TGTGCCAGCAGTTATGACCCTAGCGGTTGGGGTGAGCAGTTCTTC
CDR3 protein: CASSYDPSGWGEQFF

V gene: TRBV28
D gene: .
CDR3 length: 13
J gene: TRBJ2-3
clone size: .
CDR3 DNA: TGTGCCAGCAGTTTCGCCAGTACAGATACGCAGTATTTT
CDR3 protein: CASSFASTDTQYF

V gene: TRBV27
D gene: TRBD2
CDR3 length: 16
J gene: TRBJ2-7
clone size: many
CDR3 DNA: TGTGCCAGCAGTTTAAGCTTTAGCGGGAGTGGGTACGAGCAGTACTTC
CDR3 protein: CASSLSFSGSGYEQYF

V gene: TRBV29-1
D gene: .
CDR3 length: 13
J gene: TRBJ2-3
clone size: many
CDR3 DNA: TGCAGCGTTGAGGACGGGGAGAAAGATACGCAGTATTTT
CDR3 protein: CSVEDGEKDTQYF

V gene: TRBV7-9
D gene: .
CDR3 length: 16
J gene: TRBJ1-4
clone size: many
CDR3 DNA: TGTGCCAGCAGCTTACTTCCACCTGCAACTAATGAAAAACTGTTTTTT
CDR3 protein: CASSLLPPATNEKLFF

V gene: TRBV4-3
D gene: .
CDR3 length: 13
J gene: TRBJ2-3
clone size: many
CDR3 DNA: TGTGCCAGCAGCCAGGACTCCACAGATACGCAGTATTTT
CDR3 protein: CASSQDSTDTQYF

V gene: TRBV5-3
D gene: .
CDR3 length: 16
J gene: TRBJ2-1
clone size: few
CDR3 DNA: TGTGCCAGCAGCTTGGCCACCAGCGGCGCCTACAATGAGCAGTTCTTC
CDR3 protein: CASSLATSGAYNEQFF

V gene: TRBV30
D gene: .
CDR3 length: 12
J gene: TRBJ2-3
clone size: many
CDR3 DNA: TGTGCCTGGAGTGCGACAGAGGATACGCAGTATTTT
CDR3 protein: CAWSATEDTQYF

V gene: TRBV5-6
D gene: .
CDR3 length: 17
J gene: TRBJ1-1
clone size: many
CDR3 DNA: TGTGCCAGCAGCTTGACGCCAGGGCCTAACTGGGACACTGAAGCTTTCTTT
CDR3 protein: CASSLTPGPNWDTEAFF

V gene: TRBV28
D gene: .
CDR3 length: 15
J gene: TRBJ1-5
clone size: many
CDR3 DNA: TGTGCCAGCAGTATTAGGGGAGTCGACAATCAGCCCCAGCATTTT
CDR3 protein: CASSIRGVDNQPQHF

V gene: TRBV7-9
D gene: TRBD2
CDR3 length: 15
J gene: TRBJ2-1
clone size: many
CDR3 DNA: TGTGCCAGCAGCTACGGACTAGCGGCCTACAATGAGCAGTTCTTC
CDR3 protein: CASSYGLAAYNEQFF

V gene: TRBV9
D gene: .
CDR3 length: 13
J gene: TRBJ1-1
clone size: .
CDR3 DNA: TGTGCCAGCAGTGATAAAAGGGACACTGAAGCTTTCTTT
CDR3 protein: CASSDKRDTEAFF

V gene: TRBV29-1
D gene: .
CDR3 length: 12
J gene: TRBJ2-3
clone size: .
CDR3 DNA: TGCAGCGCCAAGACTATCCCAGATCCGCAGTATTTT
CDR3 protein: CSAKTIPDPQYF

V gene: TRBV13
D gene: TRBD1
CDR3 length: 13
J gene: TRBJ1-1
clone size: many
CDR3 DNA: TGTGCCAGCAACCAACAGGGGGGGATTGAAGCTTTCTTT
CDR3 protein: CASNQQGGIEAFF

V gene: TRBV30
D gene: TRBD2
CDR3 length: 14
J gene: TRBJ2-1
clone size: few
CDR3 DNA: TGTGCCTGGAATAGCGGGAGGCTAAACAATGAGCAGTTCTTC
CDR3 protein: CAWNSGRLNNEQFF

V gene: TRBV7-2
D gene: TRBD1
CDR3 length: 16
J gene: TRBJ1-4
clone size: many
CDR3 DNA: TGTGCCAGCAGCTTTTCAGGGGGCTTAGGGGATGAAAAACTGTTTTTT
CDR3 protein: CASSFSGGLGDEKLFF

V gene: TRBV7-8
D gene: .
CDR3 length: 15
J gene: TRBJ2-1
clone size: many
CDR3 DNA: TGTGCCAGCAGCCCCTCGGATGCACCATACAATGAGCAGTTCTTC
CDR3 protein: CASSPSDAPYNEQFF

V gene: TRBV6-2/TRBV6-3
D gene: .
CDR3 length: 16
J gene: TRBJ1-1
clone size: few
CDR3 DNA: TGTGCCAGCAGTTACTCCCGACAGGTAATGAACACTGAAGCTTTCTTT
CDR3 protein: CASSYSRQVMNTEAFF

V gene: TRBV24-1
D gene: TRBD2
CDR3 length: 14
J gene: TRBJ2-1
clone size: .
CDR3 DNA: TGTGCCACCGGACTAGCGGGAGCGAACAATGAGCAGTTCTTC
CDR3 protein: CATGLAGANNEQFF

V gene: TRBV6-1
D gene: .
CDR3 length: 12
J gene: TRBJ1-1
clone size: many
CDR3 DNA: TGTGCCAGCAGTGTTGGATTGACTGAAGCTTTCTTT
CDR3 protein: CASSVGLTEAFF

V gene: TRBV5-1
D gene: .
CDR3 length: 19
J gene: TRBJ1-6
clone size: many
CDR3 DNA: TGCGCCAGCAGCTTGTCCACTCATGTCGGCCGCTACTATAATTCACCCCTCCACTTT
CDR3 protein: CASSLSTHVGRYYNSPLHF

V gene: TRBV7-9
D gene: TRBD1
CDR3 length: 16
J gene: TRBJ1-4
clone size: many
CDR3 DNA: TGTGCCAGCAGCTTTGGACCGGGACAGGGAGATGAAAAACTGTTTTTT
CDR3 protein: CASSFGPGQGDEKLFF

V gene: TRBV5-1
D gene: TRBD2
CDR3 length: 15
J gene: TRBJ2-7
clone size: few
CDR3 DNA: TGCGCCAGCAGCTTGGACGGGGGGAGCTCCTACGAGCAGTACTTC
CDR3 protein: CASSLDGGSSYEQYF